Presented here are 12 T cell receptor beta chains from one specimen sequenced in a study of patients and donors after allogeneic stem cell transplantation. Each CDR3 protein is one row after TCRdb ran MiXCR on the RT-PCR reads. Among about 400,000 distinct CDR3 sequences listed, more than 15% were seen once. The sequenced sample was blood, either unsorted or a sorted T cell fraction (not recorded which). The source is a human donor who was either an allogeneic HSCT recipient or a stem cell or donor lymphocyte infusion donor (not recorded which). It is not recorded whose cells these are; they may come from a transplant donor.

This clonotype was observed a handful of times. The genes are TRBV27 and TRBJ2-1; 10 bases line up with TRBD2. The CDR3 totals 16 residues. The ends lost 5 bases at V and 6 bases at J; junction bases unmatched: 10. Germline V gene lookup returns CDR1 MNHEY and CDR2 SMNVEV (reference sequence). The CDR3 here is CASSELAGKTINEQFF. The CDR3 region has the DNA TGTGCCAGCAGTGAACTAGCGGGAAAAACAATCAATGAGCAGTTCTTC.

This clonotype came up a few times. The rearrangement links TRBV6-1 to TRBJ2-5; 11 bases line up with TRBD1. CDR1 is MNHNS and CDR2 is SASEGT in the germline V gene. The V gene end was trimmed by 5 bases and the J gene end by 5 bases; junction bases not matched to a gene: 4. This CDR3 comprises 14 residues. The DNA of the CDR3 is TGTGCCAGCAGTCGGACAGGGGGCAGGGAGACCCAGTACTTC. Translation: CASSRTGGRETQYF.

This clonotype has at least ten counts. The chain couples TRBV6-5 to TRBJ1-1; 8 nucleotides align to TRBD1. CDR3 size: 15 residues. The V gene's germline CDR1 is MNHEY and CDR2 SVGAGI. With V trimmed by 2 bases and J by 8 bases, 10 bases remained unmatched. CDR3 residues: CASSYGQGAGGEAFF. CDR3 in DNA: TGTGCCAGCAGTTACGGTCAGGGGGCGGGTGGAGAAGCTTTCTTT.

This chain links TRBV12-3 or TRBV12-4 with TRBJ1-5; D gene unclear. The CDR3 has 15 residues. V was shortened by 3 bases and J by 1 base, with 10 bases between the two germline ends. CDR3 coding DNA: TGTGCCAGCAGTTTTGGGGAAGTGAGCAATCAGCCCCAGCATTTT. This codes for CASSFGEVSNQPQHF.

This chain links TRBV2 with TRBJ2-7, with no clear D. This CDR3 is 11 amino acids long. Trimming took off 7 bases at V and 6 bases at J, with 10 bases between the two ends. CDR1 and CDR2 (germline): SNHLY, FYNNEI. This chain's CDR3 is CASTSWGEQYF. The CDR3 DNA reads TGTGCCAGCACCTCCTGGGGCGAGCAGTACTTC.

The V call is TRBV12-3 or TRBV12-4, the J call TRBJ2-5; D is possibly TRBD2 (7 bases). The CDR3 extends over 16 amino acids. Trimming stripped 0 bases from V and 0 bases from J, with 11 bases between. The CDR3 spells CASSLALRGHQETQYF. Here the CDR3 DNA reads TGTGCCAGCAGTTTAGCGTTGCGGGGGCACCAAGAGACCCAGTACTTC.

This clonotype was picked up many times. The rearrangement uses TRBV5-1 and TRBJ2-1, with 9 nucleotides matching TRBD1. CDR1 and CDR2 from the germline V gene are SGHRS and YFSETQ. The V gene end was trimmed by 3 bases and the J gene end by 4 bases; junction bases not matched to a gene: 11. The CDR3 length is 17 residues. The CDR3 coding sequence is TGCGCCAGCAGCTCACGGGACAGGGTAAGACCTTACAATGAGCAGTTCTTC. It specifies CASSSRDRVRPYNEQFF.

This clonotype was observed a few times. The J gene is TRBJ2-7, the V gene TRBV12-3 or TRBV12-4; TRBD1 is a possible D gene (5 bases). V dropped 1 base and J dropped 1 base, with 17 bases sitting between them. The CDR3 consists of 17 residues. Here the CDR3 DNA reads TGTGCCAGCAGTTTAGGGACCCAGGGCTACCTATCCTACGAGCAGTACTTC. It specifies CASSLGTQGYLSYEQYF.

The gene calls are TRBV18 and TRBJ1-2, with 7 nucleotides matching TRBD1. CDR3 length: 14 residues. Germline V gene lookup returns CDR1 KGHSH and CDR2 LQKENI. Losses at the gene ends were 3 bases for V and 4 bases for J; bases not matched to a gene: 5. The CDR3 region is CASSPPGQLYGYTF. The CDR3 DNA is TGTGCCAGCTCACCCCCGGGACAGCTCTATGGCTACACCTTC.

The V call is TRBV12-3 or TRBV12-4, the J call TRBJ1-2; no firm D call. The CDR3 covers 13 residues. V was shortened by 3 bases and J by 4 bases, with 9 bases between the two germline ends. The CDR3 loop is CASSFEETYGYTF. DNA of the CDR3: TGTGCCAGCAGTTTCGAGGAAACCTATGGCTACACCTTC.

Regarding this clonotype: Since a much larger clone is just one base distant, this may be a read error. V is TRBV12-3 or TRBV12-4 and J is TRBJ1-6, with D unresolved. The CDR3 consists of 13 residues. CDR3 loop: CASSPSRVAPLNF. The CDR3 nucleotides are TGTGCCAGCAGTCCTTCGCGGGTGGCACCCCTCAACTTT.

In this sample, this clonotype turned up many times. The V and J genes are TRBV24-1 and TRBJ2-5; 10 bases are shared with TRBD1. The CDR3 contains 16 residues. Trimming removed 4 bases from V and 4 bases from J; junction bases left unmatched: 8. In germline, CDR1 is KGHDR, CDR2 SFDVKD. CDR3 sequence (DNA): TGTGCCACCAGTGACCCGGGACAGGGGATGGGAGAGACCCAGTACTTC. It translates to CATSDPGQGMGETQYF.